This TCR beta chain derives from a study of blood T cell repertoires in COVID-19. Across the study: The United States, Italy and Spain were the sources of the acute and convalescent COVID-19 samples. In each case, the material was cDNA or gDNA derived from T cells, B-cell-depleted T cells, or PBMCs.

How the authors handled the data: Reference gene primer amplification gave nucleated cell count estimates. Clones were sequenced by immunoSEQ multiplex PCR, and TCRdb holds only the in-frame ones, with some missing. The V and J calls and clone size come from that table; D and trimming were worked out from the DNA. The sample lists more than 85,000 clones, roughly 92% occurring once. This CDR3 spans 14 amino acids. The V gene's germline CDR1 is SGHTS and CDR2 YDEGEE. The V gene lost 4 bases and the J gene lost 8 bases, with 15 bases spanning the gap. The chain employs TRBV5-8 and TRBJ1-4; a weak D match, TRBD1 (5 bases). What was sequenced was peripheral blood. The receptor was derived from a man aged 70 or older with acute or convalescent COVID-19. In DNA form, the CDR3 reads TGTGCCAGCAGCCCTCGGGACGGGAGGGAAAAACTGTTTTTT. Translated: CASSPRDGREKLFF. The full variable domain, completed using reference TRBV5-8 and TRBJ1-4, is EAGVTQSPTHLIKTRGQQATLRCSPISGHTSVYWYQQALGLGLQFLLWYDEGEERNRGNFPPRFSGRQFPNYSSELNVNALELEDSALYLCASSPRDGREKLFFGSGTQLSVL.